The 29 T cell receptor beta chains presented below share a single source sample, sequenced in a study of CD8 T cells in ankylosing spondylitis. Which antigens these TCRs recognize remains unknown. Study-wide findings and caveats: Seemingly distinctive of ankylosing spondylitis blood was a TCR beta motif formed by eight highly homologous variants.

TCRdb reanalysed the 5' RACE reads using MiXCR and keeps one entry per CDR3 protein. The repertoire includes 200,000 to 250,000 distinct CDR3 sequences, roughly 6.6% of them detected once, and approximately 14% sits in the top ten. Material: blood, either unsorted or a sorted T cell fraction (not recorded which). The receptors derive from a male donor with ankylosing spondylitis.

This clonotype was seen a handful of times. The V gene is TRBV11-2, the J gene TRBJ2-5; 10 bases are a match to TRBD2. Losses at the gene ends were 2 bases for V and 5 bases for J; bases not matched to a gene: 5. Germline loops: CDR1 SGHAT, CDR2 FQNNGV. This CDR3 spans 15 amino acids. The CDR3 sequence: CASSLSSGGRETQYF. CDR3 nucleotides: TGTGCCAGCAGCTTAAGTAGCGGGGGGAGGGAGACCCAGTACTTC.

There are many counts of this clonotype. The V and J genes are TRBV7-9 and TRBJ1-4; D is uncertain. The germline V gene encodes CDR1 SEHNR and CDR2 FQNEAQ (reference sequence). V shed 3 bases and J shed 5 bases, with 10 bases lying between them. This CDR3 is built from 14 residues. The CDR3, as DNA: TGTGCCAGCAGCTTTATCGGGCAGAATGAAAAACTGTTTTTT. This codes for CASSFIGQNEKLFF.

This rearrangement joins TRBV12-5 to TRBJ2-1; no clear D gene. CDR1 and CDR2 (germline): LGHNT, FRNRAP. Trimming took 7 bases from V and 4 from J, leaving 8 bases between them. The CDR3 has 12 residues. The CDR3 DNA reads TGTGCTAGTGCCTTAGAATACAATGAGCAGTTCTTC. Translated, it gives CASALEYNEQFF.

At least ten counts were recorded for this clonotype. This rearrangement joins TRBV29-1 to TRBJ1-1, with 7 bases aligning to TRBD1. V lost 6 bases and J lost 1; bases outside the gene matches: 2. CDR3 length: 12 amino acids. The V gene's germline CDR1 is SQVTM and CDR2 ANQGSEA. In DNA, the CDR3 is TGCAGCGTGGGACAGCCGAACACTGAAGCTTTCTTT. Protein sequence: CSVGQPNTEAFF.

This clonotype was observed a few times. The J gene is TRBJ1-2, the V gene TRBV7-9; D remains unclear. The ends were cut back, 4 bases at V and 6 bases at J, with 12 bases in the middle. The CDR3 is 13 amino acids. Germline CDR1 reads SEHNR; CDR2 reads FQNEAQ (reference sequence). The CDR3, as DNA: TGTGCCAGCAGCTCGAGAGTTTTAGATGGCTACACCTTC. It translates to CASSSRVLDGYTF.

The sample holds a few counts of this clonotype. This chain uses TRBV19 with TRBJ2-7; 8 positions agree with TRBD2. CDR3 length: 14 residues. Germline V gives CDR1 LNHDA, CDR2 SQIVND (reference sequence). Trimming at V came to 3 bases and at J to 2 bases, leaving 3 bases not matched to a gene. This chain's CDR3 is CASSISRGAYEQYF. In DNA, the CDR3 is TGTGCCAGTAGTATCTCGCGGGGGGCCTACGAGCAGTACTTC. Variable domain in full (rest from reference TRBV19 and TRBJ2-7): DGGITQSPKYLFRKEGQNVTLSCEQNLNHDAMYWYRQDPGQGLRLIYYSQIVNDFQKGDIAEGYSVSREKKESFPLTVTSAQKNPTAFYLCASSISRGAYEQYFGPGTRLTVT.

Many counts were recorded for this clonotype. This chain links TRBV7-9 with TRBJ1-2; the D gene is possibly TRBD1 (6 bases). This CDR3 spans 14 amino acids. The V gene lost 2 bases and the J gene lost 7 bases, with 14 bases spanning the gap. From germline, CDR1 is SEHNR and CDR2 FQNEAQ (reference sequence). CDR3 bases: TGTGCCAGCAGCTTATTTGGCAGGGGAGTTGGCTACACCTTC. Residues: CASSLFGRGVGYTF.

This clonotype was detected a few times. The CDR3 DNA reads as TGTGCCAGCAGTTCCCGGGACAGGGGCTATGGCTACACCTTC. Translating it yields CASSSRDRGYGYTF. The chain is built from TRBV28 and TRBJ1-2, with 10 nucleotides matching TRBD1. The germline CDR1 and CDR2 sequences are MDHEN and SYDVKM. V was clipped by 4 bases and J by 4 bases; unmatched bases: 3. The length of the CDR3 is 14 residues.

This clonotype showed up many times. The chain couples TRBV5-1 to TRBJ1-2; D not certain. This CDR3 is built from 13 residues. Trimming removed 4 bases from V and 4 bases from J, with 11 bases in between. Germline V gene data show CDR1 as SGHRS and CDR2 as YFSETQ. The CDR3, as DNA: TGCGCCAGCAGCCTTGACGGACTCTATGGCTACACCTTC. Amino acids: CASSLDGLYGYTF.

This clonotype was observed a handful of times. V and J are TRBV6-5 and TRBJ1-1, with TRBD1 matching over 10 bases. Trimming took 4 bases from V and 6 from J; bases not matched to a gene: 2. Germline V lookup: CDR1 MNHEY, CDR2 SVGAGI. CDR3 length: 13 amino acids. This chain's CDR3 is CASSFGQGAEAFF. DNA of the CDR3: TGTGCCAGCAGTTTTGGACAGGGGGCTGAAGCTTTCTTT.

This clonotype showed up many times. The DNA of the CDR3 is TGTGCCAGCAGTTTCGAGGGGGACACCGGGGAGCTGTTTTTT. It is translated as CASSFEGDTGELFF. The chain employs TRBV12-3 or TRBV12-4 and TRBJ2-2; D may be TRBD1 (6 bases). V was shortened by 3 bases and J by 3 bases, with 8 bases between the two germline ends. CDR3 length equals 14 residues.

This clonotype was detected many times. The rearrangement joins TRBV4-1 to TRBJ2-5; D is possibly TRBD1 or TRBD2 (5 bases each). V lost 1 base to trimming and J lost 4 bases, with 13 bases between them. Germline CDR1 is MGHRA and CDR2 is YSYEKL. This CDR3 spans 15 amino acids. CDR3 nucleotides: TGCGCCAGCAGCCAAGCTTACGGGGCCGGAGAGACCCAGTACTTC. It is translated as CASSQAYGAGETQYF.

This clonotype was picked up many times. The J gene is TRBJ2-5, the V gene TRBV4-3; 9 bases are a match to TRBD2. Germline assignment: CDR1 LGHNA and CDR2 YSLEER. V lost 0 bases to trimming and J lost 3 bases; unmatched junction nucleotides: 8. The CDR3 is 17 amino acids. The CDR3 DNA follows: TGCGCCAGCAGCCAAGATAGGACTAGCGATCGGAAAGAGACCCAGTACTTC. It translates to CASSQDRTSDRKETQYF.

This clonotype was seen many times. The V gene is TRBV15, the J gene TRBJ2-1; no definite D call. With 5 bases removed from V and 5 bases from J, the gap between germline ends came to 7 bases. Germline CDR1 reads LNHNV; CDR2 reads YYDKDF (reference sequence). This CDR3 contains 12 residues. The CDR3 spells CATSRLNNEQFF. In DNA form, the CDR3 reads TGTGCCACCAGCCGGCTGAACAATGAGCAGTTCTTC.

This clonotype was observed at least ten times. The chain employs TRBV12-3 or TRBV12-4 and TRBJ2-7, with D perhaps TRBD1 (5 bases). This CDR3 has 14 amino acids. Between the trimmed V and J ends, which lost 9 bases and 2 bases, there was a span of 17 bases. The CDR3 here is CASSHERGPYEQYF. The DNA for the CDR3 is TGTGCCAGTTCCCACGAAAGGGGCCCCTACGAGCAGTACTTC.

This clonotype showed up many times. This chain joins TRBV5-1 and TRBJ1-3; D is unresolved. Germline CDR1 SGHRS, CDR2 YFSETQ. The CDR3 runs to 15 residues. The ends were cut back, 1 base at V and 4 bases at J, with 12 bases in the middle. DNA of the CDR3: TGCGCCAGCAGCTTGTTTCCCAGCTCCGGAAACACCATATATTTT. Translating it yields CASSLFPSSGNTIYF.

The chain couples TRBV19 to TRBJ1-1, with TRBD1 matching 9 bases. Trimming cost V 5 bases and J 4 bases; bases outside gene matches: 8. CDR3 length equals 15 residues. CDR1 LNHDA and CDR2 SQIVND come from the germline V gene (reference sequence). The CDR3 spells CASSLTGTGTTEAFF. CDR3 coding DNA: TGTGCCAGTAGTTTGACCGGGACAGGGACCACTGAAGCTTTCTTT.

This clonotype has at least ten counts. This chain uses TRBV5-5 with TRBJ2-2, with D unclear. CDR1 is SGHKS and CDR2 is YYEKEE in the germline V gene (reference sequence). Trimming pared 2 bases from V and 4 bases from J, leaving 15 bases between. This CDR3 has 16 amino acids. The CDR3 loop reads CASSLPPTSITGELFF. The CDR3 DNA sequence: TGTGCCAGCAGCTTACCACCTACGAGCATCACCGGGGAGCTGTTTTTT.

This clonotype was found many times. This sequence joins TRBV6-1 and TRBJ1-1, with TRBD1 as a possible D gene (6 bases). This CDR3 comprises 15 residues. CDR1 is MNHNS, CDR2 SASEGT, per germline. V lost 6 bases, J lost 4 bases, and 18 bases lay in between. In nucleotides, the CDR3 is TGTGCCAGCAGGAAAAGACAGGCGCTGGGCACTGAAGCTTTCTTT. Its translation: CASRKRQALGTEAFF.

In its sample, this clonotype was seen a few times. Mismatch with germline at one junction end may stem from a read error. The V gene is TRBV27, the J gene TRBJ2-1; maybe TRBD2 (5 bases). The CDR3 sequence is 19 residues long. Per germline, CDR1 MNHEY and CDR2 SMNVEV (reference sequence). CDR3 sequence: CASSLSGGPELLSYNEQFF. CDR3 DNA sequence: TGTGCCAGCAGTCTATCCGGAGGCCCGGAACTATTATCATACAATGAGCAGTTCTTC.

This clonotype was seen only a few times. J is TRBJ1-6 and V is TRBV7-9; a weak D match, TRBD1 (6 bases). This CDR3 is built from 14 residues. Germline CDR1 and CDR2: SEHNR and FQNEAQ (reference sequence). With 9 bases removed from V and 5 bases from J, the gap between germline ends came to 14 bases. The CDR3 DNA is TGTGCCAGTTGCCAGGGGTTAGATAATTCACCCCTCCACTTT. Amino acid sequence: CASCQGLDNSPLHF.

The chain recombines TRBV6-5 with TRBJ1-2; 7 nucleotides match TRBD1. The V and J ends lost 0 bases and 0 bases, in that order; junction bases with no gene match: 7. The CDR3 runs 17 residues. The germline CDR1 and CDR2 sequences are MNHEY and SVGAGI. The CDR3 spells CASSYSSGGPTNYGYTF. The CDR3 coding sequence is TGTGCCAGCAGTTACTCGTCAGGGGGGCCCACTAACTATGGCTACACCTTC.

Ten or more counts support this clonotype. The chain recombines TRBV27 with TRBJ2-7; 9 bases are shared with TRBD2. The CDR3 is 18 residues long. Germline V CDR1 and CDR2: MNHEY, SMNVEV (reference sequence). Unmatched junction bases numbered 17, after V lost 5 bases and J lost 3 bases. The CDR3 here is CASSPQVRSGRLVYEQYF. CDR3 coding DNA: TGTGCCAGCAGTCCCCAGGTGCGAAGCGGGAGGCTCGTCTACGAGCAGTACTTC.

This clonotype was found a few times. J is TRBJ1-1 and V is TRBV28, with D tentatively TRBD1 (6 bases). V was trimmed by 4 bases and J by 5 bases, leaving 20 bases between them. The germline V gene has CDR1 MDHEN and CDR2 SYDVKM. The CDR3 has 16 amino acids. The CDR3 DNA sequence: TGTGCCAGCAGTTCCCTATTACAGGGCGCGCGAACTGAAGCTTTCTTT. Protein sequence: CASSSLLQGARTEAFF. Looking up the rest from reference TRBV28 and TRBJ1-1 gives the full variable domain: DVKVTQSSRYLVKRTGEKVFLECVQDMDHENMFWYRQDPGLGLRLIYFSYDVKMKEKGDIPEGYSVSREKKERFSLILESASTNQTSMYLCASSSLLQGARTEAFFGQGTRLTVV.

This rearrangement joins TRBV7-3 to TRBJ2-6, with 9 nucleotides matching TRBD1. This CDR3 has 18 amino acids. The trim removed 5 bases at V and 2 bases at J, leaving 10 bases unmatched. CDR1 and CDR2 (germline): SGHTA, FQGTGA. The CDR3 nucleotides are TGTGCCAGCAGCACCCGGGACAGGGCCCTTCCTGGGGCCAACGTCCTGACTTTC. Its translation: CASSTRDRALPGANVLTF. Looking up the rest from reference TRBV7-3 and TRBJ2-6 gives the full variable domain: GAGVSQTPSNKVTEKGKYVELRCDPISGHTALYWYRQSLGQGPEFLIYFQGTGAADDSGLPNDRFFAVRPEGSVSTLKIQRTERGDSAVYLCASSTRDRALPGANVLTFGAGSRLTVL.

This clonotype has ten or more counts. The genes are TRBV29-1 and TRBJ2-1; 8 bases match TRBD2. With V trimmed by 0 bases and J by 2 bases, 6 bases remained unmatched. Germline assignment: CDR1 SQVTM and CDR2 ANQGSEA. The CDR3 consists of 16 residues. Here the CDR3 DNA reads TGCAGCGTTGAAGAGGGTAACGGGAGGGCCTACAATGAGCAGTTCTTC. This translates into CSVEEGNGRAYNEQFF.

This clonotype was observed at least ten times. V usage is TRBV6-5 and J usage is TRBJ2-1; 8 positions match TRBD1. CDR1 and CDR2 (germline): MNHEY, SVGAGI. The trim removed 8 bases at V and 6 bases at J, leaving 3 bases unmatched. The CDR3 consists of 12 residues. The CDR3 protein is CASSRGLNEQFF. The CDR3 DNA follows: TGTGCCAGCTCCAGGGGGCTCAATGAGCAGTTCTTC.

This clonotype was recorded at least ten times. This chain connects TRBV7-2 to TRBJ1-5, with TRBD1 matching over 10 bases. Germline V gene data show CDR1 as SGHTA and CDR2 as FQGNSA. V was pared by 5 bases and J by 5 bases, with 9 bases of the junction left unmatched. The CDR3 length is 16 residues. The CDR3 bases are TGTGCCAGCAGCAAACCGACAGGGGGCGGCGATCAGCCCCAGCATTTT. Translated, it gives CASSKPTGGGDQPQHF. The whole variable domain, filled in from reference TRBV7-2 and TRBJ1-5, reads GAGVSQSPSNKVTEKGKDVELRCDPISGHTALYWYRQSLGQGLEFLIYFQGNSAPDKSGLPSDRFSAERTGGSVSTLTIQRTQQEDSAVYLCASSKPTGGGDQPQHFGDGTRLSIL.

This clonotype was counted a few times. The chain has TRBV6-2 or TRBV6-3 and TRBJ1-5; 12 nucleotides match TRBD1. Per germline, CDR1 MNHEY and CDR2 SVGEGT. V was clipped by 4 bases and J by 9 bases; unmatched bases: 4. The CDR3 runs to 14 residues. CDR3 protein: CASSWDRGPWPQHF. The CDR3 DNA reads TGTGCCAGCAGTTGGGACAGGGGGCCTTGGCCCCAGCATTTT.